The rows below give T cell receptor beta chains drawn from one sample of a study of blood T cell repertoires in COVID-19. Sequencing used immunoSEQ multiplex PCR; TCRdb keeps in-frame clones, though not all of them. The sample consists of roughly 160,000 clones, 80% to 90% of them appearing once. Sample: peripheral blood. Source of these receptors: a woman of 80 years or more with acute or convalescent COVID-19. The CDR3 runs from the conserved cysteine through the conserved F or W. A D gene is named only where the DNA matches it firmly. Expanded clones get a size class; other rows say once, few or many, or leave the size out.

v_call,d_call,j_call,clone_size,cdr3_aa,cdr3_nt
TRBV5-4,NA,TRBJ2-3,NA,CASSKRVGEGKDTQYF,TGTGCCAGCAGCAAGAGGGTCGGGGAAGGGAAAGATACGCAGTATTTT
TRBV24-1,TRBD1,TRBJ2-7,NA,CATSSGTASYEQYF,TGTGCCACCAGTTCCGGGACAGCCTCCTACGAGCAGTACTTC
TRBV19,TRBD1,TRBJ1-4,NA,CASSDDRGKEKLFF,TGTGCCAGTAGTGACGACAGGGGAAAAGAAAAACTGTTTTTT
TRBV18,TRBD2,TRBJ2-3,NA,CASSPRTSGQSTDTQYF,TGTGCCAGCTCACCACGGACTAGCGGGCAGAGCACAGATACGCAGTATTTT
TRBV9,TRBD2,TRBJ2-1,NA,CASSPRPSGGASEQFF,TGTGCCAGCAGCCCCCGACCTAGCGGGGGGGCCAGTGAGCAGTTCTTC
TRBV7-9,TRBD2,TRBJ2-2,NA,CASSLLSGRIAGELFF,TGTGCCAGCAGCTTACTTAGCGGGAGAATCGCCGGGGAGCTGTTTTTT
TRBV2,NA,TRBJ1-6,NA,CASRWTEHNTRNSPLHF,TGTGCCAGCAGATGGACAGAACATAACACCCGAAATTCACCCCTCCACTTT
TRBV6-5,TRBD1,TRBJ1-2,NA,CAMRAGTGGGGYTF,TGTGCCATGAGAGCCGGGACAGGGGGCGGTGGCTACACCTTC
TRBV5-1,NA,TRBJ2-3,NA,CASSLVGAATDTQYF,TGCGCCAGCAGCTTGGTGGGGGCCGCCACAGATACGCAGTATTTT
TRBV5-1,NA,TRBJ2-5,NA,CASSSSRGAQETQYF,TGCGCCAGCAGCTCCTCTCGGGGGGCCCAAGAGACCCAGTACTTC
TRBV27,TRBD2,TRBJ2-1,NA,CASSLRGGITYNEQFF,TGTGCCAGCAGTTTACGCGGGGGAATCACCTACAATGAGCAGTTCTTC
TRBV28,NA,TRBJ1-5,NA,CASSLVDTRSNQPQHF,TGTGCCAGCAGTCTGGTCGACACCCGTAGCAATCAGCCCCAGCATTTT
TRBV5-1,NA,TRBJ1-2,NA,CASSLDKNYGYTF,TGCGCCAGCAGCTTGGATAAAAACTATGGCTACACCTTC
TRBV6-5,TRBD2,TRBJ2-3,NA,CASRGEGHTDTQYF,TGTGCCAGCAGGGGGGAGGGGCACACAGATACGCAGTATTTT
TRBV4-1,TRBD1,TRBJ1-3,NA,CASSQDRGQGAVGNTIYF,TGCGCCAGCAGCCAAGATCGAGGACAGGGGGCTGTCGGAAACACCATATATTTT
TRBV10-3,NA,TRBJ2-2,NA,CAISESSPREGTGELFF,TGTGCCATCAGTGAGTCGAGTCCCAGGGAAGGGACCGGGGAGCTGTTTTTT
TRBV14,NA,TRBJ2-5,NA,CASSQDGLGGETQYF,TGTGCCAGCAGCCAAGATGGATTGGGAGGAGAGACCCAGTACTTC
TRBV19,NA,TRBJ2-7,NA,CASSSGGTGSYEQYF,TGTGCCAGTAGTAGCGGCGGTACAGGGTCCTACGAGCAGTACTTC
TRBV5-6,NA,TRBJ2-6,NA,CASSSPGVSGANVLTF,TGTGCCAGCAGCAGCCCCGGGGTAAGTGGGGCCAACGTCCTGACTTTC
TRBV7-6,TRBD1,TRBJ2-1,NA,CASSFTGTGSKGEQFF,TGTGCCAGCAGCTTTACCGGGACAGGGTCGAAAGGTGAGCAGTTCTTC
TRBV3-1/TRBV3-2,NA,TRBJ2-3,NA,CASSYPGLRDTDTQYF,TGTGCCAGCAGCTACCCGGGACTTCGGGACACAGATACGCAGTATTTT
TRBV9,NA,TRBJ2-2,NA,CASSVGGRGTGELFF,TGTGCCAGCAGCGTAGGAGGGAGAGGTACCGGGGAGCTGTTTTTT
TRBV4-3,NA,TRBJ1-3,NA,CASSQDSGLPSGNTIYF,TGCGCCAGCAGCCAAGACAGCGGACTCCCCTCTGGAAACACCATATATTTT
TRBV6-1,TRBD1,TRBJ1-5,NA,CASSEVGDSRQPQHF,TGTGCCAGCAGTGAAGTAGGGGACAGCAGGCAGCCCCAGCATTTT
TRBV4-1,TRBD2,TRBJ2-3,NA,CASSQDLGLAGGRATDTQYF,TGCGCCAGCAGCCAAGATCTAGGACTAGCGGGAGGCAGGGCGACAGATACGCAGTATTTT
TRBV5-5,NA,TRBJ1-2,NA,CASSSTGLVDWGYTF,TGTGCCAGCAGCTCTACAGGGTTGGTCGACTGGGGCTACACCTTC
TRBV9,TRBD1,TRBJ2-7,NA,CASSPGQGRQWDEQYF,TGTGCCAGCAGCCCCGGACAGGGAAGGCAATGGGACGAGCAGTACTTC
TRBV9,NA,TRBJ2-7,once,CASSPSYEQYF,TGTGCCAGCAGCCCTTCCTACGAGCAGTACTTC
TRBV28,TRBD1,TRBJ1-5,once,CASRDRRTGVDQPQHF,TGTGCCAGCAGGGATAGAAGGACAGGGGTCGATCAGCCCCAGCATTTT
TRBV19,NA,TRBJ1-6,NA,CASSTQGIGYNSPLHF,TGTGCCAGTAGCACCCAGGGGATCGGGTATAATTCACCCCTCCACTTT
TRBV18,TRBD2,TRBJ2-3,NA,CASSPLRGADTQYF,TGTGCCAGCTCACCCCTGCGGGGGGCAGATACGCAGTATTTT
TRBV25-1,TRBD2,TRBJ2-5,NA,CASARGTSGQQETQYF,TGTGCCAGCGCCAGGGGGACTAGCGGGCAACAAGAGACCCAGTACTTC
TRBV27,TRBD2,TRBJ2-1,few,CASSMLAGVLGEQFF,TGTGCCAGCAGTATGCTAGCGGGAGTACTTGGTGAGCAGTTCTTC